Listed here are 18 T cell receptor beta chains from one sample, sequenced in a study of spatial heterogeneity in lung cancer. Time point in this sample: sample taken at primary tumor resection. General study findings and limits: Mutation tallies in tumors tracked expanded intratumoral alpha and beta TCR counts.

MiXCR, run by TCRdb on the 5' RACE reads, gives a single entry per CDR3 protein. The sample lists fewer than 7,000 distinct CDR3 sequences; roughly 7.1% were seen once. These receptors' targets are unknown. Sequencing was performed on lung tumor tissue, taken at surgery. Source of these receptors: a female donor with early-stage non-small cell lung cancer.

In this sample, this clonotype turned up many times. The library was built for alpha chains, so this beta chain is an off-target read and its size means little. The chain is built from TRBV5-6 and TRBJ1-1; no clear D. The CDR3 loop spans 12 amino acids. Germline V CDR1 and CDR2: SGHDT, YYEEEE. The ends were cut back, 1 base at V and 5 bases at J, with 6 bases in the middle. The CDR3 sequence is CASSLRGTEAFF. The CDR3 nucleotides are TGTGCCAGCAGCTTGCGTGGAACTGAAGCTTTCTTT.

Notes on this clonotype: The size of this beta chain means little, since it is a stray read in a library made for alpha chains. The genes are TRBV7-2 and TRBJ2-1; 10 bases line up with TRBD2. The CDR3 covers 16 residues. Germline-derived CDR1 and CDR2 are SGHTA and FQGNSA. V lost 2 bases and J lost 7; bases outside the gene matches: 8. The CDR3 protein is CASSLRAGGPKNEQFF. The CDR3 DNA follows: TGTGCCAGCAGCTTAAGAGCGGGGGGGCCCAAGAATGAGCAGTTCTTC. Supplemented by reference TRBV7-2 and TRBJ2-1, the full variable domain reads GAGVSQSPSNKVTEKGKDVELRCDPISGHTALYWYRQSLGQGLEFLIYFQGNSAPDKSGLPSDRFSAERTGGSVSTLTIQRTQQEDSAVYLCASSLRAGGPKNEQFFGPGTRLTVL.

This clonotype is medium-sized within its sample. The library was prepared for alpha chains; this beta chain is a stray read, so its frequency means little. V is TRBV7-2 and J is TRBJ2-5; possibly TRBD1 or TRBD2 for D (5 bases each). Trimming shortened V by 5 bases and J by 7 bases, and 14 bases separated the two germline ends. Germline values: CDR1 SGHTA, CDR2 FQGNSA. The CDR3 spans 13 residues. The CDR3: CASSAGGRGTQYF. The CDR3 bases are TGTGCCAGCAGCGCTGGGGGACGCGGGACCCAGTACTTC.

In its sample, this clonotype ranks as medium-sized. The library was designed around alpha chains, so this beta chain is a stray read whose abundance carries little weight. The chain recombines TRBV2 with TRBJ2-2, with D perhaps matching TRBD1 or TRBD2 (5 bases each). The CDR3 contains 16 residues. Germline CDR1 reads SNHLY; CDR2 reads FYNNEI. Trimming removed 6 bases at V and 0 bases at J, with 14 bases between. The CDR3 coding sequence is TGTGCCAGCAGCCCACGGGGCAGGACGAACACCGGGGAGCTGTTTTTT. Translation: CASSPRGRTNTGELFF. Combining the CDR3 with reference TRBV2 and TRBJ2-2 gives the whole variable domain EPEVTQTPSHQVTQMGQEVILRCVPISNHLYFYWYRQILGQKVEFLVSFYNNEISEKSEIFDDQFSVERPDGSNFTLKIRSTKLEDSAMYFCASSPRGRTNTGELFFGEGSRLTVL.

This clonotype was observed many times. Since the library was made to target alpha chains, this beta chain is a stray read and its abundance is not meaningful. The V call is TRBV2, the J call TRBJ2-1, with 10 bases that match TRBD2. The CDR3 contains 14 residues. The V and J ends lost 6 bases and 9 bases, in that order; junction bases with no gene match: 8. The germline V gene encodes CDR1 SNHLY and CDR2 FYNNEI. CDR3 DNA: TGTGCCAGCAGAGGACTAGCGGACGTGACTGAGCAGTTCTTC. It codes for CASRGLADVTEQFF.

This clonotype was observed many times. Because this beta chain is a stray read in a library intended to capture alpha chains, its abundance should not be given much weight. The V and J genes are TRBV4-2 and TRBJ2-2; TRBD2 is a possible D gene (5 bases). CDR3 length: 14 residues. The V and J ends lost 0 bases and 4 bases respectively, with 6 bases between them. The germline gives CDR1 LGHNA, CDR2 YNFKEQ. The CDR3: CASSQEEGTGELFF. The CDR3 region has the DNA TGTGCCAGCAGCCAAGAAGAGGGCACCGGGGAGCTGTTTTTT.

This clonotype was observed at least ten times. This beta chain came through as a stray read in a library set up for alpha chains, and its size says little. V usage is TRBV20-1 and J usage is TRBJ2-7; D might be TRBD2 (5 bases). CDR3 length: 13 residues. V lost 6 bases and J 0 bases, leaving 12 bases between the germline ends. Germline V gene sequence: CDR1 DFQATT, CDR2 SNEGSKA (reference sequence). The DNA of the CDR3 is TGCAGTGCCACGAGGACTGCCTCCTACGAGCAGTACTTC. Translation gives CSATRTASYEQYF.

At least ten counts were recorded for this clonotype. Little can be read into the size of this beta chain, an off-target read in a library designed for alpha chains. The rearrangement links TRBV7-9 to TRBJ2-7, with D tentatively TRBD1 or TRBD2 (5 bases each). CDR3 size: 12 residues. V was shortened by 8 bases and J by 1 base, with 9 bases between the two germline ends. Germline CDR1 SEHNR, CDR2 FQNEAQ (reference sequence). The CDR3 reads CASGDGSYEQYF. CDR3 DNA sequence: TGTGCCAGCGGGGACGGATCCTACGAGCAGTACTTC. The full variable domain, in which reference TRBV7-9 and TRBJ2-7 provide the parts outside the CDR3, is DTGVSQNPRHKITKRGQNVTFRCDPISEHNRLYWYRQTLGQGPEFLTYFQNEAQLEKSRLLSDRFSAERPKGSFSTLEIQRTEQGDSAMYLCASGDGSYEQYFGPGTRLTVT.

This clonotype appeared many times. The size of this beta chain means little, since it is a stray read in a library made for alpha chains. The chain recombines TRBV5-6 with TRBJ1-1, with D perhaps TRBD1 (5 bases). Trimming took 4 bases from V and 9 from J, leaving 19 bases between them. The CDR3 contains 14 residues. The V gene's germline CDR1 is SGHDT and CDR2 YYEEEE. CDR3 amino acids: CASSIMQGGGKAFF. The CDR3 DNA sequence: TGTGCCAGCAGCATAATGCAGGGAGGCGGGAAAGCTTTCTTT. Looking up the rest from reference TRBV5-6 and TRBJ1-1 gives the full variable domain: DAGVTQSPTHLIKTRGQQVTLRCSPKSGHDTVSWYQQALGQGPQFIFQYYEEEERQRGNFPDRFSGHQFPNYSSELNVNALLLGDSALYLCASSIMQGGGKAFFGQGTRLTVV.

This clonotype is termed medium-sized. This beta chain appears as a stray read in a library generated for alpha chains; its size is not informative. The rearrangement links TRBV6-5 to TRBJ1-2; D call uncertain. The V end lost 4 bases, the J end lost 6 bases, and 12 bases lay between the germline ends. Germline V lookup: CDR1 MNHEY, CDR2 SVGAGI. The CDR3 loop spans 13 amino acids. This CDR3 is CASSWRASDGYTF. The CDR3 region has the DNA TGTGCCAGCAGTTGGAGGGCGAGTGATGGCTACACCTTC.

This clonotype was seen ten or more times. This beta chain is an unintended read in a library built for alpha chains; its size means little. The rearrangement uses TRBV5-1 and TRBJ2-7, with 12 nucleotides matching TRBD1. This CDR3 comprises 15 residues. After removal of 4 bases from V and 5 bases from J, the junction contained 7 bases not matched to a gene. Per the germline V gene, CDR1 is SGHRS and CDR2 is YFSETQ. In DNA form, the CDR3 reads TGCGCCAGCAGCCAATCCCGGGACAGGGGGCACGAGCAGTACTTC. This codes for CASSQSRDRGHEQYF.

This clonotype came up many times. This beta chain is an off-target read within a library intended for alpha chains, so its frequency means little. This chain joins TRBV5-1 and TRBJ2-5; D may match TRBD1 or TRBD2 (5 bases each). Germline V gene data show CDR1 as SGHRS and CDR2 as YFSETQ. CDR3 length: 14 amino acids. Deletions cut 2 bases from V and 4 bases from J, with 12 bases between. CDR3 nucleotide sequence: TGCGCCAGCAGCTTACCGGGGCGGCGAGAGACCCAGTACTTC. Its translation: CASSLPGRRETQYF.

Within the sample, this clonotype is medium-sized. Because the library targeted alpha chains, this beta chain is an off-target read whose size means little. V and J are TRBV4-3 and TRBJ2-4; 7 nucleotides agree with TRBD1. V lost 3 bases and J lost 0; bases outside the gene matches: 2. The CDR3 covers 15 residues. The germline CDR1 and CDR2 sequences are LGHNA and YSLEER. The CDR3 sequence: CASSQNRGAKNIQYF. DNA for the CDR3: TGCGCCAGCAGCCAGAACAGGGGAGCCAAAAACATTCAGTACTTC.

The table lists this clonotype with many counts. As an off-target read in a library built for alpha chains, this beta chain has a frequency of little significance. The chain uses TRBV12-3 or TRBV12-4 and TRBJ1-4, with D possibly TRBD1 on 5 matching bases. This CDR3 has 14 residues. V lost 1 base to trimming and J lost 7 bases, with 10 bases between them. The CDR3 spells CASSLDHRSEKLFF. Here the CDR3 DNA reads TGTGCCAGCAGTTTAGACCACAGGAGTGAAAAACTGTTTTTT.

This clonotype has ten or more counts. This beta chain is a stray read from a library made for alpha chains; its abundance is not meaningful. The CDR3 nucleotides read TGTGCCAGCAGCGTAGCGGGAGGGTTCTTCACAGATACGCAGTATTTT. It specifies CASSVAGGFFTDTQYF. The genes are TRBV9 and TRBJ2-3, with 8 bases that match TRBD2. Unmatched junction bases numbered 5, after V lost 0 bases and J lost 2 bases. The CDR3 extends over 16 amino acids. In germline, CDR1 is SGDLS, CDR2 YYNGEE.

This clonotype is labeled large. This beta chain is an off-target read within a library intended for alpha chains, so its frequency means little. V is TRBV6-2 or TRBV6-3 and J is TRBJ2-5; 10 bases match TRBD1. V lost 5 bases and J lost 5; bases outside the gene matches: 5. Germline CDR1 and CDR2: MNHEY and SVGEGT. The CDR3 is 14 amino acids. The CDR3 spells CASSTDRGWETQYF. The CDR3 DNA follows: TGTGCCAGCAGTACGGACAGGGGGTGGGAGACCCAGTACTTC.

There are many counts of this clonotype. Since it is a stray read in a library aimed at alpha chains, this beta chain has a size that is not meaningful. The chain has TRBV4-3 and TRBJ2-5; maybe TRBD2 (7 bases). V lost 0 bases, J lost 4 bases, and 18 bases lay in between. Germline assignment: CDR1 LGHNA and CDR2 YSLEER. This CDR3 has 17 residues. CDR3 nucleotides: TGCGCCAGCAGCCAAGATATGGGGGGGCTAGCGAGAGAGACCCAGTACTTC. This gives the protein CASSQDMGGLARETQYF.

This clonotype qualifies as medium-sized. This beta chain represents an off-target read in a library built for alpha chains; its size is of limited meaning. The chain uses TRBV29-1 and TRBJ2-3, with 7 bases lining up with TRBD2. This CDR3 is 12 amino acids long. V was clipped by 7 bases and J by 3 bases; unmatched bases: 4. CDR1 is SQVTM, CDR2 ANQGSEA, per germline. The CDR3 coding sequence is TGCAGCGAAGGGGAGGGTACAGATACGCAGTATTTT. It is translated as CSEGEGTDTQYF.